This T cell receptor (beta chain) came from a study of immune evolution from preneoplasia to lung adenocarcinoma. Turning to this clone: The antigen is undetermined.

The table came from immunoSEQ multiplex PCR; TCRdb's copy has only in-frame clones and leaves some out. The repertoire holds approximately 5,000 clones, with around 80% as singletons. Two lung cancer pathologists independently confirmed each histologic diagnosis. V shed 7 bases and J shed 9 bases, with 10 bases lying between them. The germline gives CDR1 SQVTM, CDR2 ANQGSEA. The CDR3 consists of 10 residues. The study's findings and limits: From normal lung to invasive adenocarcinoma, top clone frequencies appeared to decrease. Later-stage lesions appeared to have more T cells, more diversity, less clonality.

The chain joins TRBV29-1 to TRBJ2-1; unclear D gene. This receptor was identified in an older donor with lung adenocarcinoma. The sequencing sample was made of FFPE adjacent normal lung tissue. DNA for the CDR3: TGCAGCGCCACCCCCGCTGAGCAGTTCTTC. Translating gives CSATPAEQFF.